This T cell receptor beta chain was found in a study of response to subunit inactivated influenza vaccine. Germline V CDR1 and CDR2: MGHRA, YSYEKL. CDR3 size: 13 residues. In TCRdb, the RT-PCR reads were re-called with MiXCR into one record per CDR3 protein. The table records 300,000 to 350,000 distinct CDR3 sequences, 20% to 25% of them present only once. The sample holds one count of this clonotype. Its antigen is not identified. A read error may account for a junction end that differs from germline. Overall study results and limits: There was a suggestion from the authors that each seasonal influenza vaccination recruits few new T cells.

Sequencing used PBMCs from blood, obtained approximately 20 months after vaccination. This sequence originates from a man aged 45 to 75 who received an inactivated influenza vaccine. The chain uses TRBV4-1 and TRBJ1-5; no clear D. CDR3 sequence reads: CASSQVAPQAQHF. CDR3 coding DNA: TGCGCCAGCAGCCAAGTTGCTCCTCAGGCCCAGCATTTT.